Following are 24 T cell receptor beta chains from one sample sequenced in a study of a mutant IDH1 vaccine in newly diagnosed glioma. The time point is: week 11, during vaccination. Doses of 300 ug of mutant IDH1 20-mer peptide were given with topical imiquimod. Here immunoSEQ multiplex PCR was the method, and the copy in TCRdb shows in-frame clones only, minus some. The sample includes over 60,000 clones, about 88% of them seen just once. The antigens for these receptors are not known. Here the sequenced sample was PBMCs, taken from a glioma patient whose treatment included an IDH1 peptide vaccine. These TCRs come from a man in his forties with glioma.

The chain combines TRBV10-3 with TRBJ2-1, with D tentatively TRBD2 (6 bases). V lost 6 bases, J lost 2 bases, and 29 bases lay in between. From germline, CDR1 is ENHRY and CDR2 SYGVKD. The CDR3 contains 20 residues. The CDR3 spells CAIRTTLYAGGGSTYNEQFF. CDR3 in DNA: TGTGCCATCAGGACCACTCTCTACGCCGGCGGAGGGTCAACCTACAATGAGCAGTTCTTC.

The V gene is TRBV10-1, the J gene TRBJ2-2; the D is unclear. The CDR3 is 14 amino acids. V shed 6 bases and J shed 1 base, with 9 bases lying between them. Germline V lookup: CDR1 WNHNN, CDR2 SYGVQD (reference sequence). The CDR3, as DNA: TGCGCCAGCAGGAGTGAGGAGAACACCGGGGAGCTGTTTTTT. The encoded protein is CASRSEENTGELFF.

The chain uses TRBV6-1 and TRBJ1-5, with D perhaps matching TRBD1 (6 bases). Germline loops: CDR1 MNHNS, CDR2 SASEGT. V lost 10 bases, J lost 3 bases, and 16 bases lay in between. The CDR3 is made up of 14 amino acids. The CDR3 here is CATRQAGNNQPQHF. The CDR3 DNA is TGTGCCACTCGACAGGCAGGGAACAATCAGCCCCAGCATTTT.

This chain links TRBV7-2 with TRBJ2-2; TRBD2 matches at 12 bases. Germline assignment: CDR1 SGHTA and CDR2 FQGNSA. The J segment lost 5 bases and the V segment lost 7 bases, leaving 8 bases of the junction unmatched. This CDR3 is built from 16 residues. CDR3 coding DNA: TGTGCCAGCAAGCGCCTCGGACTAGCGGGGACCGGGGAGCTGTTTTTT. Translating gives CASKRLGLAGTGELFF.

V and J are TRBV6-1 and TRBJ1-2; D uncertain. Germline V gene sequence: CDR1 MNHNS, CDR2 SASEGT. V lost 3 bases and J 0 bases, leaving 5 bases between the germline ends. The CDR3 runs to 13 residues. This CDR3 reads CASSDASNYGYTF. The CDR3 region has the DNA TGTGCCAGCAGTGACGCGTCTAACTATGGCTACACCTTC.

The chain employs TRBV5-1 and TRBJ2-1; 10 bases agree with TRBD2. Trimming removed 0 bases from V and 4 bases from J; junction bases left unmatched: 4. From germline, CDR1 is SGHRS and CDR2 YFSETQ. This CDR3 comprises 16 residues. The DNA of the CDR3 is TGCGCCAGCAGCTTGGCCTTAGCGGGGGGATACAATGAGCAGTTCTTC. It codes for CASSLALAGGYNEQFF.

This chain joins TRBV19 and TRBJ1-1; 7 bases agree with TRBD1. The V gene end was trimmed by 6 bases and the J gene end by 3 bases; junction bases not matched to a gene: 4. CDR1 is LNHDA and CDR2 is SQIVND in the germline V gene (reference sequence). The CDR3 is 13 residues long. CDR3 in DNA: TGTGCCAGTAGGGCCAGGGGGGACACTGAAGCTTTCTTT. Amino acids: CASRARGDTEAFF.

The chain carries TRBV6-1 and TRBJ1-1; TRBD1 matches 9 bases. The CDR3 loop spans 15 amino acids. Germline trimming cut 7 bases from V and 5 bases from J; bases unmatched to any gene: 11. Germline V gene data show CDR1 as MNHNS and CDR2 as SASEGT. The CDR3 loop reads CASTLSRQGGTEAFF. The CDR3 region has the DNA TGTGCCAGCACCCTATCGAGACAGGGGGGGACTGAAGCTTTCTTT.

The genes are TRBV19 and TRBJ2-7; D is possibly TRBD1 (5 bases). The CDR3 consists of 13 residues. The V end lost 4 bases, the J end lost 6 bases, and 13 bases lay between the germline ends. In germline, CDR1 is LNHDA, CDR2 SQIVND (reference sequence). The CDR3, as DNA: TGTGCCAGTAGTACAGGGCCTTTACGCGAGCAGTACTTC. Amino acid sequence: CASSTGPLREQYF.

The chain couples TRBV28 to TRBJ1-6; D not certain. The ends were cut back, 4 bases at V and 6 bases at J, with 16 bases in the middle. This CDR3 has 16 amino acids. Germline V gives CDR1 MDHEN, CDR2 SYDVKM. As DNA, the CDR3 is TGTGCCAGCAGTTATGAGACAACCTTATTTAATTCACCCCTCCACTTT. It yields the protein CASSYETTLFNSPLHF.

This rearrangement joins TRBV28 to TRBJ1-5; 7 nucleotides line up with TRBD1. Germline V gives CDR1 MDHEN, CDR2 SYDVKM. CDR3 length: 15 amino acids. J lost 3 bases, V lost 6 bases, and 8 bases had no gene match. CDR3 residues: CASRRDRVDNQPQHF. As DNA, the CDR3 is TGTGCCAGCAGGAGAGACAGGGTGGACAATCAGCCCCAGCATTTT.

This clone was seen a handful of times. The chain combines TRBV15 with TRBJ2-1; 8 positions agree with TRBD1. The V gene's germline CDR1 is LNHNV and CDR2 YYDKDF (reference sequence). V shed 5 bases and J 7 bases; nucleotides not matched to a gene: 7. This CDR3 is built from 14 residues. The CDR3 spells CATSQGQGGNEQFF. The CDR3 DNA is TGTGCCACCAGCCAAGGACAGGGTGGGAATGAGCAGTTCTTC.

The V gene is TRBV21-1, the J gene TRBJ2-3; TRBD2, the D gene given by the table, was not confirmed from the DNA. TRBV21-1 is a pseudogene. The CDR3 length is 17 residues. In DNA, the CDR3 is TGTGCCAGCAGCTCTTCGACAGCGGGAGGGCACACAGATACGCAGTATTTT. Translation gives CASSSSTAGGHTDTQYF.

This rearrangement joins TRBV11-2 to TRBJ1-3; D not certain. Between the trimmed V and J ends, which lost 2 bases and 0 bases, there was a span of 8 bases. This CDR3 is built from 15 residues. From germline, CDR1 is SGHAT and CDR2 FQNNGV. Here the CDR3 DNA reads TGTGCCAGCAGCTTATCGCCCCCCTCTGGAAACACCATATATTTT. Its protein product is CASSLSPPSGNTIYF. Full variable domain (outside the CDR3, taken from reference TRBV11-2 and TRBJ1-3): EAGVAQSPRYKIIEKRQSVAFWCNPISGHATLYWYQQILGQGPKLLIQFQNNGVVDDSQLPKDRFSAERLKGVDSTLKIQPAKLEDSAVYLCASSLSPPSGNTIYFGEGSWLTVV.

Only a few counts were recorded for this clone. This rearrangement joins TRBV5-1 to TRBJ2-7; TRBD2 agrees at 8 bases. Germline values: CDR1 SGHRS, CDR2 YFSETQ. There are 15 residues in the CDR3. V trimming: 4 bases; J trimming: 0 bases; junction bases outside the gene matches: 6. The CDR3: CASSGGGRSSYEQYF. CDR3 coding DNA: TGCGCCAGCAGCGGAGGCGGGAGGTCCTCCTACGAGCAGTACTTC.

V gene TRBV4-1 combines with J gene TRBJ1-1, with D uncertain. From germline, CDR1 is MGHRA and CDR2 YSYEKL. V was pared by 1 base and J by 0 bases, with 24 bases between. This CDR3 has 20 residues. CDR3 loop: CASSQVLARGTVAMNTEAFF. The CDR3, as DNA: TGCGCCAGCAGCCAAGTGTTAGCCCGGGGAACTGTTGCGATGAACACTGAAGCTTTCTTT.

The chain uses TRBV7-2 and TRBJ2-7; D is perhaps TRBD2 (5 bases). CDR1 SGHTA and CDR2 FQGNSA come from the germline V gene. The CDR3 contains 14 residues. V gave up 5 bases and J gave up 7 bases, with 18 bases separating them. CDR3 DNA sequence: TGTGCCAGCAGCGGGTCGCTTTCTACGGGGGAGCAGTACTTC. It codes for CASSGSLSTGEQYF. The complete variable domain, with remaining parts taken from reference TRBV7-2 and TRBJ2-7, reads GAGVSQSPSNKVTEKGKDVELRCDPISGHTALYWYRQSLGQGLEFLIYFQGNSAPDKSGLPSDRFSAERTGGSVSTLTIQRTQQEDSAVYLCASSGSLSTGEQYFGPGTRLTVT.

The chain uses TRBV5-7 and TRBJ2-5; possibly TRBD1 for D (6 bases). TRBV5-7 is an ORF, and what it does is uncertain. The V end lost 4 bases, the J end lost 4 bases, and 11 bases lay between the germline ends. The length of the CDR3 is 13 residues. CDR3 loop: CASSKGGPETQYF. Here the CDR3 DNA reads TGTGCCAGCAGCAAAGGGGGTCCAGAGACCCAGTACTTC.

The V call is TRBV4-2, the J call TRBJ1-4; D is unclear. This CDR3 is built from 13 residues. Germline CDR1 reads LGHNA; CDR2 reads YNFKEQ. V gave up 3 bases and J gave up 8 bases, with 10 bases separating them. The CDR3, as DNA: TGTGCCAGCAGCCATCCCGGACCGGAAAAACTGTTTTTT. It yields the protein CASSHPGPEKLFF.

This clone was found once. The rearrangement links TRBV10-1 to TRBJ1-1; the match to TRBD1 covers 9 bases. The CDR3 sequence is 14 residues long. From germline, CDR1 is WNHNN and CDR2 SYGVQD (reference sequence). Unmatched junction bases numbered 10, after V lost 6 bases and J lost 8 bases. The CDR3 loop reads CASSLSGQGNEAFF. The CDR3 coding sequence is TGCGCCAGCAGCCTTTCGGGACAGGGCAACGAAGCTTTCTTT.

The rearrangement uses TRBV7-9 and TRBJ1-1, with unresolved D. Trimming stripped 1 base from V and 6 bases from J, with 12 bases between. Germline CDR1 is SEHNR and CDR2 is FQNEAQ (reference sequence). The CDR3 totals 14 residues. The CDR3 sequence is CASSLGVARPEAFF. In nucleotides, the CDR3 is TGTGCCAGCAGCTTAGGGGTGGCTCGACCTGAAGCTTTCTTT.

The chain links TRBV7-3 to TRBJ2-6; D assignment may be TRBD1 or TRBD2 (6 bases each). V was clipped by 5 bases and J by 4 bases, with 12 bases between them. Germline CDR1 reads SGHTA; CDR2 reads FQGTGA. The CDR3 sequence is 15 residues long. CDR3 in DNA: TGTGCCAGCAGCCCCGGGGGCGCCGGGGCCAACGTCCTGACTTTC. Encoded protein: CASSPGGAGANVLTF.

The V call is TRBV6-5, the J call TRBJ2-7; D is uncertain. V lost 6 bases and J 0 bases, leaving 9 bases between the germline ends. Germline CDR1 is MNHEY and CDR2 is SVGAGI. The CDR3 is made up of 13 amino acids. The CDR3 spells CASSWENSYEQYF. Here the CDR3 DNA reads TGTGCCAGCAGCTGGGAAAACTCCTACGAGCAGTACTTC.

The rearrangement joins TRBV18 to TRBJ1-2, with a possible D match to TRBD1 (5 bases). CDR1 is KGHSH, CDR2 LQKENI, per germline. With 6 bases removed from V and 3 bases from J, the gap between germline ends came to 11 bases. The CDR3 loop spans 13 amino acids. In DNA, the CDR3 is TGTGCCAGCTCTCTAGGGACGGACTATGGCTACACCTTC. The encoded protein is CASSLGTDYGYTF.